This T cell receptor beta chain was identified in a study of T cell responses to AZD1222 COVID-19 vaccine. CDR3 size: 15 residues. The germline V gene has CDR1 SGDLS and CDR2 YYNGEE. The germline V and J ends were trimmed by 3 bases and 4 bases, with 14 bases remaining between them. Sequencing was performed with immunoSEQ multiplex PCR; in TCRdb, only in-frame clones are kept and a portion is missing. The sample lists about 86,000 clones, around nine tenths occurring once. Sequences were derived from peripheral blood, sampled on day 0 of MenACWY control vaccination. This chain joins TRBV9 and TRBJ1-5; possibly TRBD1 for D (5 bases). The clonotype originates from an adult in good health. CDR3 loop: CASSGNRGSNQPQHF. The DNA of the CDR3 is TGTGCCAGCAGCGGAAATAGGGGCAGTAATCAGCCCCAGCATTTT.